The 26 T cell receptor beta chains in this list originate from one sample, sequenced in a study of T-cell reconstitution after alpha-beta-depleted transplantation in children. A TCRbeta library incorporating unique molecular identifiers was prepared. One entry per CDR3 protein, called by TCRdb with MiXCR from the PCR reads. The repertoire holds fewer than 350,000 distinct CDR3 sequences, 10% seen once, with around 7.5% in the top ten. The specimen was PBMCs, collected before TCRalphabeta/CD19-depleted stem cell transplant. The source of these receptors is a boy younger than two with acute myeloid leukemia, due to receive a stem cell transplant.

The V call is TRBV4-1, the J call TRBJ2-1; D is unclear. The V end was cut by 4 bases, the J end by 5 bases, with 15 bases between. The CDR3 extends over 15 amino acids. CDR1 and CDR2 from the germline V gene are MGHRA and YSYEKL. The CDR3 loop reads CASSLFASEDNEQFF. CDR3 nucleotide sequence: TGCGCCAGCAGCCTCTTCGCGAGCGAAGACAATGAGCAGTTCTTC.

This clonotype was observed at least ten times. The rearrangement uses TRBV29-1 and TRBJ1-1; D is possibly TRBD1 (6 bases). The V gene lost 3 bases and the J gene lost 3 bases, with 8 bases spanning the gap. The CDR3 extends over 12 amino acids. In germline, CDR1 is SQVTM, CDR2 ANQGSEA. CDR3 bases: TGCAGCGTTGACAGGGGAGACACTGAAGCTTTCTTT. Its protein product is CSVDRGDTEAFF.

This clonotype was seen a single time. The chain links TRBV27 to TRBJ1-1; D unresolved. The germline CDR1 and CDR2 sequences are MNHEY and SMNVEV (reference sequence). Trimming took off 1 base at V and 0 bases at J, with 12 bases between the two ends. This CDR3 is 16 amino acids long. CDR3 residues: CASSLYSEAMNTEAFF. CDR3 coding DNA: TGTGCCAGCAGTTTATATTCAGAGGCCATGAACACTGAAGCTTTCTTT.

This clonotype was seen a handful of times. The V and J genes are TRBV11-1 and TRBJ2-7, with 8 bases lining up with TRBD1. Germline trimming cut 5 bases from V and 2 bases from J; bases unmatched to any gene: 20. Germline V CDR1 and CDR2: SGHAT, FQDESV (reference sequence). This CDR3 region has 19 residues. The CDR3 DNA reads as TGTGCCAGCAGCCCGAATGTAGACCAGGGGGCGTTTTCCCCCTACGAGCAGTACTTC. It encodes CASSPNVDQGAFSPYEQYF.

In regard to this clonotype: This could be a read error, since a much larger clone is one nucleotide away. The chain links TRBV6-5 to TRBJ1-2; 7 nucleotides match TRBD1. This CDR3 comprises 16 residues. Germline CDR1 reads MNHEY; CDR2 reads SVGAGI. After removal of 0 bases from V and 4 bases from J, the junction contained 8 bases not matched to a gene. The CDR3 sequence is CASSYSSGQPAYGYTF. The CDR3 nucleotides read TGTGCCAGCAGTTACTCTTCGGGACAGCCGGCCTATGGCTACACCTTC.

This clonotype was detected only a few times. This chain uses TRBV18 with TRBJ1-5; D might be TRBD1 (6 bases). Trimming cost V 3 bases and J 5 bases, with 14 bases left between them. This CDR3 comprises 15 residues. Germline values: CDR1 KGHSH, CDR2 LQKENI. CDR3 amino acids: CASSPGGTKDQPQHF. The CDR3 DNA is TGTGCCAGCTCACCGGGAGGGACAAAGGATCAGCCCCAGCATTTT.

This clonotype was detected many times. This rearrangement joins TRBV7-9 to TRBJ1-1; D is uncertain. The germline V gene has CDR1 SEHNR and CDR2 FQNEAQ (reference sequence). V was pared by 0 bases and J by 6 bases, with 8 bases between. The CDR3 runs 13 residues. The CDR3 DNA sequence: TGTGCCAGCAGCTTAGCAGGGTTCGCTGAAGCTTTCTTT. It encodes CASSLAGFAEAFF.

This clonotype has ten or more counts. This sequence joins TRBV28 and TRBJ2-2; 7 bases agree with TRBD1. V shed 2 bases and J 4 bases; nucleotides not matched to a gene: 4. The germline V gene has CDR1 MDHEN and CDR2 SYDVKM. This CDR3 is 15 amino acids long. Here the CDR3 DNA reads TGTGCCAGCAGTTTACCAAGGGACAGCACCGGGGAGCTGTTTTTT. Its protein product is CASSLPRDSTGELFF.

This clonotype came up many times. The V and J genes are TRBV10-3 and TRBJ2-7, with TRBD1 as a possible D gene (5 bases). The V end lost 3 bases, the J end lost 0 bases, and 12 bases lay between the germline ends. This CDR3 region has 15 residues. Germline V gene sequence: CDR1 ENHRY, CDR2 SYGVKD. The CDR3 reads CAISERARASYEQYF. DNA of the CDR3: TGTGCCATCAGTGAACGCGCCAGGGCCTCCTACGAGCAGTACTTC.

This clonotype was recorded at least ten times. The rearrangement links TRBV7-9 to TRBJ2-4, with D possibly being TRBD1 (5 bases). V dropped 5 bases and J dropped 5 bases, with 19 bases sitting between them. The germline CDR1 and CDR2 sequences are SEHNR and FQNEAQ (reference sequence). This CDR3 region has 16 residues. CDR3 loop: CASSPPLTVGENIQYF. CDR3 coding DNA: TGTGCCAGCAGCCCTCCCCTGACAGTGGGTGAAAACATTCAGTACTTC.

This clonotype has at least ten counts. This chain connects TRBV6-5 to TRBJ2-1; TRBD2 might be the D (6 bases). V lost 8 bases, J lost 4 bases, and 18 bases lay in between. The CDR3 spans 15 residues. Germline V CDR1 and CDR2: MNHEY, SVGAGI. CDR3 in DNA: TGTGCCAGCCGGTTGGACGGGAGTCTATACAATGAGCAGTTCTTC. This encodes CASRLDGSLYNEQFF.

This clonotype was picked up many times. CDR3 nucleotides: TGTGCCAGCTCCACTGACAGAAATGGCTACACCTTC. Protein: CASSTDRNGYTF. This chain links TRBV18 with TRBJ1-2; a possible D gene is TRBD1 (5 bases). Germline values: CDR1 KGHSH, CDR2 LQKENI. The CDR3 loop spans 12 amino acids. V was pared by 6 bases and J by 6 bases, with 11 bases between.

This clonotype appeared a few times. Relative to the germline gene, one junction end is altered; a read error may explain this. The genes are TRBV27 and TRBJ2-7; tentatively, D is TRBD1 (6 bases). Germline CDR1 MNHEY, CDR2 SMNVEV (reference sequence). CDR3 size: 15 residues. The CDR3 nucleotides are TGTGCCGGCAGTTCACCCCAAACAGGGTTCTACGAGCAGTACTTC. Residues: CAGSSPQTGFYEQYF.

The chain carries TRBV7-8 and TRBJ1-1, with TRBD1 matching over 7 bases. Germline V gene sequence: CDR1 SGHVS, CDR2 FQNEAQ. This CDR3 is 13 amino acids long. J lost 11 bases, V lost 2 bases, and 8 bases had no gene match. The CDR3 coding sequence is TGTGCCAGCAGCTTAAGGGAGACAGGGAAGGCTTTCTTT. Protein: CASSLRETGKAFF.

This clonotype was recorded at least ten times. The chain uses TRBV10-3 and TRBJ2-5, with 9 nucleotides matching TRBD2. The V and J ends lost 2 bases and 3 bases, in that order; junction bases with no gene match: 7. This CDR3 contains 16 residues. From germline, CDR1 is ENHRY and CDR2 SYGVKD. CDR3 nucleotide sequence: TGTGCCATCAGTGAGCCGAAGGGACTAGCAGAAGAGACCCAGTACTTC. It specifies CAISEPKGLAEETQYF.

This clonotype was found many times. V is TRBV10-3 and J is TRBJ2-5; D is perhaps TRBD1 (5 bases). V was pared by 3 bases and J by 2 bases, with 13 bases between. CDR3 size: 15 residues. Germline assignment: CDR1 ENHRY and CDR2 SYGVKD. The CDR3 sequence is CAISERQILQETQYF. CDR3 bases: TGTGCCATCAGTGAACGACAGATTTTACAAGAGACCCAGTACTTC.

This clonotype has a handful of counts. This chain uses TRBV11-2 with TRBJ1-5; D perhaps matches TRBD1 (5 bases). This CDR3 region has 15 residues. Germline V CDR1 and CDR2: SGHAT, FQNNGV. V was cut by 1 base and J by 2 bases, with 9 bases left in between. CDR3: CASSLGQYGNQPQHF. In DNA form, the CDR3 reads TGTGCCAGCAGCTTAGGACAGTACGGCAATCAGCCCCAGCATTTT.

This clonotype was found many times. CDR3 loop: CASSQENSYTDTQYF. CDR3 DNA: TGTGCCAGCAGCCAAGAAAACAGCTACACAGATACGCAGTATTTT. The rearrangement uses TRBV4-2 and TRBJ2-3; no reliable D call. V was pared by 0 bases and J by 2 bases, with 9 bases between. The CDR3 consists of 15 residues. Germline CDR1 LGHNA, CDR2 YNFKEQ.

This clonotype was observed at least ten times. This rearrangement joins TRBV7-9 to TRBJ2-4, with D unresolved. The CDR3 runs 15 residues. Germline CDR1 reads SEHNR; CDR2 reads FQNEAQ (reference sequence). Trimming removed 5 bases at V and 0 bases at J, with 11 bases between. This chain's CDR3 is CASSPAYLAKNIQYF. CDR3 nucleotides: TGTGCCAGCAGCCCTGCCTACTTAGCCAAAAACATTCAGTACTTC.

The chain carries TRBV7-2 and TRBJ2-2; 7 nucleotides match TRBD2. The germline V gene has CDR1 SGHTA and CDR2 FQGNSA. This CDR3 is built from 19 residues. Trimming at V came to 2 bases and at J to 5 bases, leaving 17 bases not matched to a gene. CDR3 in DNA: TGTGCCAGCAGCTTAACGCACTACCCGAGGGCGGGGGAGACCGGGGAGCTGTTTTTT. This gives the protein CASSLTHYPRAGETGELFF.

As to this clonotype: A much larger clone lies a single base off, so this may be a read error. The chain carries TRBV6-6 and TRBJ2-1, with a weak D call TRBD1 (7 bases). Germline CDR1 MNHNY, CDR2 SVGAGI (reference sequence). V was cut by 6 bases and J by 13 bases, with 16 bases left in between. The CDR3 length is 12 residues. The CDR3, as DNA: TGTGCCAGCAGACCCCAGGGGGGTGACCAGTTCTTC. This sequence encodes CASRPQGGDQFF.

This clonotype was seen at least ten times. The V and J genes are TRBV2 and TRBJ1-1; the match to TRBD1 covers 8 bases. The junction had 6 bases not matched to a gene; V was cut back by 6 bases and J by 0 bases. CDR1 and CDR2 from the germline V gene are SNHLY and FYNNEI. The CDR3 consists of 15 residues. CDR3 protein: CASSSRGQVNTEAFF. CDR3 coding DNA: TGTGCCAGCAGCAGCAGGGGACAGGTGAACACTGAAGCTTTCTTT.

In its sample, this clonotype was seen many times. The chain combines TRBV18 with TRBJ2-2; no firm D call. The CDR3 spans 15 residues. Trimming shortened V by 1 base and J by 3 bases, and 9 bases separated the two germline ends. Germline V gene sequence: CDR1 KGHSH, CDR2 LQKENI. In DNA, the CDR3 is TGTGCCAGCTCACCACTTACACCCGACACCGGGGAGCTGTTTTTT. Encoded protein: CASSPLTPDTGELFF.

This clonotype was seen many times. The chain couples TRBV4-2 to TRBJ2-7; D could derive from TRBD1 or TRBD2 (5 bases each). Germline V gene data show CDR1 as LGHNA and CDR2 as YNFKEQ. Trimming took off 0 bases at V and 8 bases at J, with 23 bases between the two ends. This CDR3 is 17 amino acids long. CDR3 nucleotides: TGTGCCAGCAGCCAAGATTTTGGGTGGGACGGAGCCCCTAAGCAGTACTTC. Encoded protein: CASSQDFGWDGAPKQYF.

There are many counts of this clonotype. The V and J genes are TRBV6-4 and TRBJ2-3; 8 bases align to TRBD2. This CDR3 is 15 amino acids long. J was trimmed by 1 base and V by 0 bases; bases with no gene match: 0. Germline values: CDR1 MRHNA, CDR2 SNTAGT. The CDR3 sequence is CASSDSSGGTDTQYF. The CDR3 nucleotides are TGTGCCAGCAGTGACTCTAGCGGGGGCACAGATACGCAGTATTTT.

This clonotype was found many times. This chain connects TRBV12-3 or TRBV12-4 to TRBJ2-7, with D perhaps matching TRBD1 (6 bases). This CDR3 comprises 15 residues. V was trimmed by 6 bases and J by 2 bases, leaving 17 bases between them. CDR3 region: CASSDRQTPTYEQYF. CDR3 sequence (DNA): TGTGCCAGCAGCGACAGGCAAACCCCAACCTACGAGCAGTACTTC.